Listed below are T cell receptor beta chains from one sample, sequenced in a study of blood T cell repertoires in COVID-19. TCRdb's copy holds only in-frame clones and misses some; the assay was immunoSEQ multiplex PCR. The table includes about 300,000 clones, nearly 90% detected once. The sequenced sample was peripheral blood. These receptors originate from a woman aged 25 to 45 with COVID-19, enrolled during active disease. Both conserved end residues are part of each CDR3. The D gene is left open where the match is weak. Not every row has a clone size; where given, it reads once, few, many or a size class.

CDR3,DNA,size,V,J,D
CASSSEPGHPYEQYF,TGTGCCAGCAGCTCCGAGCCAGGACACCCCTACGAGCAGTACTTC,-,TRBV7-8,TRBJ2-7,-
CATSDWSKQETQYF,TGTGCCACCAGTGATTGGTCTAAACAAGAGACCCAGTACTTC,once,TRBV24-1,TRBJ2-5,-
CADPGTPRDTGELFF,TGCGCCGACCCCGGGACACCGAGGGACACCGGGGAGCTGTTTTTT,-,TRBV10-2,TRBJ2-2,-
CASRRTRTDNEQFF,TGTGCCAGCAGACGGACAAGGACGGACAATGAGCAGTTCTTC,once,TRBV6-6,TRBJ2-1,-
CASSFERTEAFF,TGTGCCAGCAGCTTCGAGCGCACTGAAGCTTTCTTT,-,TRBV3-1/TRBV3-2,TRBJ1-1,-
CARSFQRGGFYNEQFF,TGTGCCAGAAGCTTTCAACGCGGGGGGTTTTACAATGAGCAGTTCTTC,-,TRBV5-3,TRBJ2-1,TRBD2
CARSVLAGTYEQYF,TGTGCCAGAAGCGTACTAGCGGGTACCTACGAGCAGTACTTC,-,TRBV5-3,TRBJ2-7,TRBD2
CASWQGVWRSPLHF,TGTGCCAGTTGGCAGGGGGTTTGGAGATCACCCCTCCACTTT,-,TRBV18,TRBJ1-6,TRBD1
CASSPQGAGDQDTQYF,TGTGCCAGCAGCCCTCAGGGGGCGGGGGATCAAGATACGCAGTATTTT,few,TRBV4-2,TRBJ2-3,-
CASSTGAGSEAFF,TGTGCCAGTAGTACAGGTGCGGGATCTGAAGCTTTCTTT,-,TRBV19,TRBJ1-1,-
CATRGGRELFF,TGTGCCACCCGAGGGGGCAGGGAGCTGTTTTTT,-,TRBV24-1,TRBJ2-2,TRBD1
CAWREGASFTEAFF,TGTGCCTGGAGGGAGGGGGCATCCTTCACTGAAGCTTTCTTT,once,TRBV30,TRBJ1-1,TRBD1
CASTPGGMAYGYTF,TGTGCCAGCACCCCGGGAGGCATGGCCTATGGCTACACCTTC,-,TRBV28,TRBJ1-2,-
CASRKGAWTEAFF,TGTGCCAGCAGAAAGGGGGCATGGACTGAAGCTTTCTTT,-,TRBV6-5,TRBJ1-1,TRBD1
CASSAEGVVADTQYF,TGTGCCAGTAGTGCCGAGGGTGTTGTTGCAGATACGCAGTATTTT,-,TRBV19,TRBJ2-3,-
CASSAEGGTGFYEQYF,TGTGCCAGTAGTGCAGAAGGCGGGACAGGGTTCTACGAGCAGTACTTC,-,TRBV19,TRBJ2-7,TRBD1
CASSTGVGWEAFF,TGTGCCAGCAGTACAGGGGTCGGCTGGGAAGCTTTCTTT,-,TRBV7-2,TRBJ1-1,TRBD1
CASSEAGIQPQHF,TGTGCCAGCAGTGAGGCAGGGATACAGCCCCAGCATTTT,-,TRBV2,TRBJ1-5,-
CASRTDRGYSYEQYF,TGTGCCAGCAGGACGGACAGGGGGTACTCCTACGAGCAGTACTTC,-,TRBV6-5,TRBJ2-7,TRBD1
CASSSIRGRNTEAFF,TGTGCCAGCAGCTCCATCAGGGGGCGGAACACTGAAGCTTTCTTT,-,TRBV7-8,TRBJ1-1,TRBD1
CASSSAGPYEQYF,TGTGCCAGCAGCTCCGCAGGTCCCTACGAGCAGTACTTC,-,TRBV11-3,TRBJ2-7,-
CASSGTGASPLHF,TGTGCCAGCTCCGGGACAGGGGCTTCACCCCTCCACTTT,-,TRBV12-3/TRBV12-4,TRBJ1-6,TRBD1
CASSLVPRYSGENNEQFF,TGTGCCAGCAGTTTGGTCCCACGATATAGCGGGGAGAACAATGAGCAGTTCTTC,-,TRBV27,TRBJ2-1,TRBD2
CASHSGGDTQYF,TGTGCCAGCCACTCAGGGGGGGATACGCAGTATTTT,-,TRBV7-2,TRBJ2-3,-
CASRSTGYGYTF,TGTGCCAGCAGAAGTACCGGCTATGGCTACACCTTC,-,TRBV6-5,TRBJ1-2,-
CASSMSGGSVSDTQYF,TGTGCCAGTAGTATGAGCGGGGGCTCAGTTTCAGATACGCAGTATTTT,-,TRBV19,TRBJ2-3,TRBD2
CASSTLPNTEAFF,TGTGCCAGCAGTACACTACCGAACACTGAAGCTTTCTTT,-,TRBV6-5,TRBJ1-1,-